These T cell receptor beta chains were read from a single sample in a study of blood T cell repertoires in COVID-19. Some clones are missing from TCRdb's copy, which holds only in-frame ones; the method was immunoSEQ multiplex PCR. The table records around 140,000 clones, 76% of them present only once. Specimen: peripheral blood. These receptors were taken from a woman older than 75 with active or convalescent COVID-19. CDR3s leave out the opening cysteine and the closing phenylalanine or tryptophan. The order of the fields is D gene, V gene, CDR3 protein. The D gene is left open where the match is weak.

>TRBD1|TRBV5-1
ASGLWDLTGTASRYSGNTIY
>TRBD1|TRBV30
AWSEVGAGGFQPQH
>TRBD2|TRBV30
AFNSAGGVNEQF
>TRBD1|TRBV28
ASSSTGETDTQY
>TRBD1|TRBV12-3/TRBV12-4
ASSLNRGPQH
>TRBD1|TRBV7-2
ASSPITGALKNIQY
>-|TRBV7-2
ASSSHNRATEAF
>TRBD2|TRBV27
ASRPAGAETQY
>TRBD2|TRBV27
ASSALSGTSLSNEQF
>TRBD2|TRBV6-6
ATAGGSEQF
>TRBD1|TRBV19
ASTLPGTGGRNTIY
>TRBD1|TRBV19
ASRPGTGGLYEQY
>-|TRBV28
ASSSPNRRMNTEAF
>TRBD1|TRBV6-5
ASSRKHTGAYEQY
>-|TRBV6-5
AAQVSSGNTIY
>-|TRBV6-6
ASSYGSASGIAF
>TRBD2|TRBV9
ASSVTPLSGGYNEQF
>TRBD2|TRBV9
ASSVALASGDDTQY
>-|TRBV2
ASSELTVAF
>-|TRBV2
ASSLGLPRYGYT
>TRBD1|TRBV7-8
ASSPTGWSETQY
>-|TRBV9
ASIEVKNIQY
>-|TRBV28
ASTSRGQANYGYT
>TRBD1|TRBV7-8
ASSFTETGVYEQY
>-|TRBV10-2
ASRAGLGPPRGAF
>TRBD1|TRBV9
ASSARDSYTGELF
>TRBD2|TRBV5-4
ASSLFSGGRETQY
>-|TRBV6-6
ASRPRDTSTDTQY
>-|TRBV18
ASSPLVNEKLF
>-|TRBV3-1/TRBV3-2
ASSQVSSGVGYT
>TRBD1|TRBV3-1/TRBV3-2
ASSPRPGTGNSYNEQF
>-|TRBV7-8
ASSLAGGGSGNQPQH
>TRBD1|TRBV9
ASSVGTGAYEQY
>-|TRBV9
ASSPEPQGHEQY
>TRBD2|TRBV5-3
ARKLAGVKTGELF
>-|TRBV7-9
AERDFSPTEAF
>-|TRBV9
ASSVDRVSSGYT
>-|TRBV5-1
ASSPSQGYEQY
>TRBD1|TRBV29-1
SVEDRAGTEAF
>-|TRBV3-1/TRBV3-2
ASSQEGSTDTQY